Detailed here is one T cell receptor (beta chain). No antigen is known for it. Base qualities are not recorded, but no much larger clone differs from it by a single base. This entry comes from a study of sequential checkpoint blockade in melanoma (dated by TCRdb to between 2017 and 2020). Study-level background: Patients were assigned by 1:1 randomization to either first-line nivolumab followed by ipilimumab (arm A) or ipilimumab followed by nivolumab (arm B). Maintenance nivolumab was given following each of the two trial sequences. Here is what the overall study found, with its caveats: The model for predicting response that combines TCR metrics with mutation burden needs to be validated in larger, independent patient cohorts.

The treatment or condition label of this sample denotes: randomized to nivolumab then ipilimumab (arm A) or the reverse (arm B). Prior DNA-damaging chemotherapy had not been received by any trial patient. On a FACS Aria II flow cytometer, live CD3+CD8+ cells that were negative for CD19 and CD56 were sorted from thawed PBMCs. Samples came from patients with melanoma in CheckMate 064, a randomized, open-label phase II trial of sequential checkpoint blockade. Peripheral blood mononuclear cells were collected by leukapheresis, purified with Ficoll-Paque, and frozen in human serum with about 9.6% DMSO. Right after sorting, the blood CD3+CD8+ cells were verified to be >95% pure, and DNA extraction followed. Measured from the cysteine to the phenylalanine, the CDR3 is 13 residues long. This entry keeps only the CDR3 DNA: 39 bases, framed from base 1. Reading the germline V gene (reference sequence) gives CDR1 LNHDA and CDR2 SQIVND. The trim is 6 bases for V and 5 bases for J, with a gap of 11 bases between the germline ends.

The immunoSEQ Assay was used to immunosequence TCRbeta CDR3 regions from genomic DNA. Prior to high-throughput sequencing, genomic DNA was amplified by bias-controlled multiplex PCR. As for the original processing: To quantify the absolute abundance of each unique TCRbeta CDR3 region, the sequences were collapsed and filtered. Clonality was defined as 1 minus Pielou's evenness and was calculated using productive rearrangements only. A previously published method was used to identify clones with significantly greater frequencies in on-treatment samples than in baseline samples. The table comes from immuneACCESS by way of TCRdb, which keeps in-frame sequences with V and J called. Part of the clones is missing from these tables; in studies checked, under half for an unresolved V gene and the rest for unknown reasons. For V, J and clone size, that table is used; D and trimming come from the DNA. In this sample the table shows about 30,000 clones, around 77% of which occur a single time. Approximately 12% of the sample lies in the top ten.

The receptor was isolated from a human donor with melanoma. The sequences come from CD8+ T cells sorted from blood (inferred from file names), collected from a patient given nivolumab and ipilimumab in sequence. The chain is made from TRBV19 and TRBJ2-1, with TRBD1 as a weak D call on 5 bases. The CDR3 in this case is CASSFQGNNEQFF. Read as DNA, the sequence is TGTGCCAGTAGCTTCCAGGGAAACAATGAGCAGTTCTTC.